This TCR beta chain derives from a study of CD8+CD57+ T cells in acquired aplastic anemia. Previously, flow cytometry had revealed CD8+CD57+ cell expansion in the patients chosen for sequencing. The blood sampling took place in patients who had so far received no therapy. This clonotype came up once. Profiling that covered TCR beta VDJ and CDR3 relied on genomic DNA as its template. From the reads, TCRdb called clonotypes with MiXCR, one entry per CDR3 protein. The sample lists about 160,000 distinct CDR3 sequences, around half seen once, with roughly 3.1% in the top ten. The V and J ends lost 3 bases and 0 bases, in that order; junction bases with no gene match: 3. From germline, CDR1 is SNHLY and CDR2 FYNNEI. The CDR3 has 16 amino acids.

Sequenced input: sorted CD4+, CD8+, or CD8+CD57+ T cells (not recorded which) from PBMCs. This clonotype was sampled from a human donor with aplastic anemia. This chain links TRBV2 with TRBJ2-7; 12 bases line up with TRBD2. In DNA, the CDR3 is TGTGCCAGCAGTGAGTGGACTAGCGGGACCTCCTACGAGCAGTACTTC. Its protein product is CASSEWTSGTSYEQYF.